This is a list of T cell receptor beta chains from one sample in a study of human T cells and chemical hapten exposure. TCRdb reanalysed the RACE reads using MiXCR and keeps one entry per CDR3 protein. This sample has 370,000 or so distinct CDR3 sequences, with approximately 5% found just once. The sequenced sample was whole blood, obtained in connection with sensitization to the hapten diphenylcyclopropenone (DPC). The receptors stem from a woman between 45 and 65 years old with alopecia areata. Some clones in this sample may be carry-over from other donors' samples. CDR3s include the opening cysteine and the closing phenylalanine or tryptophan. Each record gives: clone size, D gene, J gene, V gene, CDR3 DNA, CDR3 protein. A D gene is named only where the DNA matches it firmly. Where a row states a size, it is once, few, many or the class of an expanded clone; other rows omit it.

abundance: many
d_gene: TRBD1
j_gene: TRBJ1-1
v_gene: TRBV15
CDR3nt: TGTGCCACCAGCAGGCCTACAGGGGACGCTTTCTTT
CDR3aa: CATSRPTGDAFF

abundance: few
d_gene: -
j_gene: TRBJ1-5
v_gene: TRBV29-1
CDR3nt: TGCAGCGTTTCCAGGGGTAGCAATCAGCCCCAGCATTTT
CDR3aa: CSVSRGSNQPQHF

abundance: -
d_gene: TRBD1
j_gene: TRBJ1-5
v_gene: TRBV12-3/TRBV12-4
CDR3nt: TGTGCCAGCAACTTAGGGGGCGGTCAGCCCCAGCATTTT
CDR3aa: CASNLGGGQPQHF

abundance: many
d_gene: TRBD1
j_gene: TRBJ1-5
v_gene: TRBV5-6
CDR3nt: TGTGCCAGCAGCGTATCTAGGACAGGCTCCAATCAGCCCCAGCATTTT
CDR3aa: CASSVSRTGSNQPQHF

abundance: many
d_gene: -
j_gene: TRBJ2-3
v_gene: TRBV21-1
CDR3nt: TGTGCCAGCAGCAAAGCAACGGCTAGCGGGGTAGATACGCAGTATTTT
CDR3aa: CASSKATASGVDTQYF

abundance: many
d_gene: TRBD1
j_gene: TRBJ1-2
v_gene: TRBV28
CDR3nt: TGTGCCAGCAGTCTCAGGGGGCAATATGGCTACACCTTC
CDR3aa: CASSLRGQYGYTF

abundance: -
d_gene: -
j_gene: TRBJ2-5
v_gene: TRBV12-3/TRBV12-4
CDR3nt: TGTGCCAGCAGTTTAGAGGGCCCCCAGGCCTACCAAGAGACCCAGTACTTC
CDR3aa: CASSLEGPQAYQETQYF

abundance: many
d_gene: TRBD1
j_gene: TRBJ2-7
v_gene: TRBV5-1
CDR3nt: TGCGCCAGCAGCCGGGACAGCACCTACGAGCAGTACTTC
CDR3aa: CASSRDSTYEQYF

abundance: -
d_gene: TRBD1
j_gene: TRBJ2-7
v_gene: TRBV6-5
CDR3nt: TGTGCCAGCAGTGACTCAGGGGGCAGGGAGCAGTACTTC
CDR3aa: CASSDSGGREQYF

abundance: few
d_gene: TRBD2
j_gene: TRBJ2-1
v_gene: TRBV6-2/TRBV6-3
CDR3nt: TGTGCCAGCAGTTTTTTTAGCGGGCTTTACAATGAGCAGTTCTTC
CDR3aa: CASSFFSGLYNEQFF

abundance: -
d_gene: -
j_gene: TRBJ2-1
v_gene: TRBV3-1
CDR3nt: TGTGCCAGCAGCCAAGAGCCAGGCGGGCAGTTCTTC
CDR3aa: CASSQEPGGQFF

abundance: many
d_gene: -
j_gene: TRBJ1-2
v_gene: TRBV20-1
CDR3nt: TGCAGTGCTAAGGGATACTATGGCTACACCTTC
CDR3aa: CSAKGYYGYTF

abundance: many
d_gene: -
j_gene: TRBJ2-7
v_gene: TRBV6-6
CDR3nt: TGTGCCAGCAGTCCGACCCGGGACGGCGAGCAGTACTTC
CDR3aa: CASSPTRDGEQYF

abundance: few
d_gene: -
j_gene: TRBJ2-7
v_gene: TRBV5-6
CDR3nt: TGTGCCAGCAGATCCCGTGGGGCCGAGCAGTACTTC
CDR3aa: CASRSRGAEQYF

abundance: many
d_gene: TRBD2
j_gene: TRBJ2-6
v_gene: TRBV12-3/TRBV12-4
CDR3nt: TGTGCCAGCAGCCGACTAGCGGGAGTGGGCGGGGCCAACGTCCTGACTTTC
CDR3aa: CASSRLAGVGGANVLTF

abundance: many
d_gene: -
j_gene: TRBJ1-2
v_gene: TRBV6-1
CDR3nt: TGTGCCAGCAGTGAGGGACGCCTCTATGGCTACACCTTC
CDR3aa: CASSEGRLYGYTF

abundance: many
d_gene: -
j_gene: TRBJ2-2
v_gene: TRBV6-5
CDR3nt: TGTGCCAGCACTTCAGGGGGGTGGCTGTTTTTT
CDR3aa: CASTSGGWLFF

abundance: many
d_gene: -
j_gene: TRBJ1-5
v_gene: TRBV20-1
CDR3nt: TGCAGTGCCACAACAGGGTGGAATCAGCCCCAGCATTTT
CDR3aa: CSATTGWNQPQHF

abundance: few
d_gene: -
j_gene: TRBJ2-1
v_gene: TRBV20-1
CDR3nt: TGCAGTGCTAGAATTCAGGGGTGGAACAATGAGCAGTTCTTC
CDR3aa: CSARIQGWNNEQFF

abundance: many
d_gene: TRBD2
j_gene: TRBJ2-1
v_gene: TRBV5-6
CDR3nt: TGTGCCAGCAGCTGGGGCGGGAGCGGGACTAGCGGGAGGCCGACCTACAATGAGCAGTTCTTC
CDR3aa: CASSWGGSGTSGRPTYNEQFF

abundance: many
d_gene: -
j_gene: TRBJ1-3
v_gene: TRBV7-7
CDR3nt: TGTGCCAGCAGCTTAGGGGCCAGCAGTGGAAACACCATATATTTT
CDR3aa: CASSLGASSGNTIYF

abundance: many
d_gene: TRBD2
j_gene: TRBJ2-3
v_gene: TRBV24-1
CDR3nt: TGTGCCACCAGTGTCGGGAGGGACGCAGATACGCAGTATTTT
CDR3aa: CATSVGRDADTQYF

abundance: many
d_gene: -
j_gene: TRBJ2-1
v_gene: TRBV7-2
CDR3nt: TGTGCCAGCAGCAACCGGGCCGGGACTTTCTCCTACAATGAGCAGTTCTTC
CDR3aa: CASSNRAGTFSYNEQFF

abundance: few
d_gene: TRBD1
j_gene: TRBJ1-2
v_gene: TRBV6-5
CDR3nt: TGTGCCAGCAGTTTCTCCGGGACAGGGAAAAGTGGCTACACCTTC
CDR3aa: CASSFSGTGKSGYTF

abundance: many
d_gene: -
j_gene: TRBJ2-1
v_gene: TRBV7-8
CDR3nt: TGTGCCAGCAGCTGGCCTCCTGGCGCATCATTCTCCTACAATGAGCAGTTCTTC
CDR3aa: CASSWPPGASFSYNEQFF